The clone carrying this TCR beta chain has a single count. Its specificity is not known. The source of the sample is a study of cytomegalovirus exposure and HLA in healthy donors. The CDR3 is 16 residues long. V shed 6 bases and J 6 bases; nucleotides not matched to a gene: 7. Germline V gene sequence: CDR1 MRHNA, CDR2 SNTAGT. Whole-study results and caveats: Altogether, 164 TCR beta chains were recorded as cytomegalovirus-associated.

TCRdb's table, derived via immunoSEQ multiplex PCR, lists solely in-frame clones and lacks some. The repertoire holds 150,000 to 200,000 clones, with 75% to 95% as singletons. The clonotype was recovered from a woman between 18 and 30 years old in good health and CMV-seropositive. The material sequenced was PBMCs. V and J are TRBV6-4 and TRBJ2-3; 15 nucleotides align to TRBD2. This CDR3 is CASSTGLAGGPDTQYF. In nucleotides, the CDR3 is TGTGCCAGCAGCACCGGACTAGCGGGAGGGCCCGATACGCAGTATTTT.